This T cell receptor (beta chain) was captured in a study of T cell repertoires in cytomegalovirus infection. General study results and limits: Clonotype analysis showed dominance of the ex vivo response by HLA-C-restricted CMV-specific TCR beta clonotypes. Individuals carrying CMV plus the relevant HLA were identified by cumulative frequency of public TCR beta families.

This clonotype showed up many times. Antigen: not known. Using its own MiXCR run on the reads, TCRdb lists one record per CDR3 protein. The sample includes around 100,000 distinct CDR3 sequences, more than 15% of them seen just once. Germline loops: CDR1 MDHEN, CDR2 SYDVKM. Trimming took 4 bases from V and 9 from J, leaving 7 bases between them. The CDR3 sequence is 11 residues long. The sequenced sample consisted of PBMCs. The chain combines TRBV28 with TRBJ2-1; unclear D gene. The receptor was isolated from a human donor in good health (CMV status not recorded). Some clones in this sample may be carry-over from other donors' samples. This chain's CDR3 is CASSSESEQFF. Here the CDR3 DNA reads TGTGCCAGCAGTTCCGAAAGTGAGCAGTTCTTC.